These 15 T cell receptor beta chains share one sample of origin, sequenced in a study of T cell responses to AZD1222 COVID-19 vaccine. Produced via immunoSEQ multiplex PCR; TCRdb's table is partial and in-frame only. Seen here are roughly 150,000 clones, 80% to 95% observed once, and the top ten hold around 2.5%. This specimen consisted of peripheral blood, obtained on day 0 of AZD1222 vaccination. The receptors derive from an adult in good health.

The chain carries TRBV20-1 and TRBJ1-2, with 10 bases aligning to TRBD1. Trimming at V came to 3 bases and at J to 4 bases, leaving 5 bases not matched to a gene. CDR1 DFQATT and CDR2 SNEGSKA come from the germline V gene (reference sequence). The CDR3 covers 14 residues. Written as DNA, the CDR3 is TGCAGTGCTAGTACCGGGACAGGGGTCTATGGCTACACCTTC. As protein: CSASTGTGVYGYTF.

The J gene is TRBJ1-6, the V gene TRBV7-8; TRBD1 aligns across 11 bases. CDR1 and CDR2 from the germline V gene are SGHVS and FQNEAQ. The V gene end was trimmed by 5 bases and the J gene end by 7 bases; junction bases not matched to a gene: 7. This CDR3 has 16 amino acids. The CDR3: CASSQDRGRGNSPLHF. As DNA, the CDR3 is TGTGCCAGCAGCCAGGACAGGGGGCGCGGGAATTCACCCCTCCACTTT.

This chain uses TRBV4-1 with TRBJ1-1, with 9 bases matching TRBD1. This CDR3 spans 17 amino acids. V was pared by 5 bases and J by 1 base, with 11 bases of the junction left unmatched. Looked up from germline, CDR1 is MGHRA and CDR2 is YSYEKL. The CDR3 region has the DNA TGCGCCAGCAGCACATACAGGGGGCCGAATGGGAACACTGAAGCTTTCTTT. This sequence encodes CASSTYRGPNGNTEAFF.

The rearrangement links TRBV6-5 to TRBJ1-5, with 7 bases aligning to TRBD1. The V and J ends lost 4 bases and 3 bases, in that order; junction bases with no gene match: 6. Germline values: CDR1 MNHEY, CDR2 SVGAGI. This CDR3 has 15 amino acids. For the CDR3, the DNA is TGTGCCAGCAGTTCAGGACAGGTCCACAATCAGCCCCAGCATTTT. This gives the protein CASSSGQVHNQPQHF.

The genes are TRBV28 and TRBJ1-6; 7 bases are a match to TRBD1. The CDR3 is 18 residues long. V trimming: 3 bases; J trimming: 0 bases; junction bases outside the gene matches: 8. Germline V gene lookup returns CDR1 MDHEN and CDR2 SYDVKM. The CDR3 sequence is CASSFPQTGSSYNSPLHF. Here the CDR3 DNA reads TGTGCCAGCAGTTTCCCACAGACAGGGAGCTCCTATAATTCACCCCTCCACTTT.

This rearrangement joins TRBV9 to TRBJ1-6; D unclear. Germline V gene lookup returns CDR1 SGDLS and CDR2 YYNGEE. The CDR3 totals 16 residues. Trimming pared 0 bases from V and 0 bases from J, leaving 7 bases between. The CDR3 DNA reads as TGTGCCAGCAGCGTAGCTACTAGCTCCTATAATTCACCCCTCCACTTT. Translation: CASSVATSSYNSPLHF. The entire variable domain, with the rest obtained from reference TRBV9 and TRBJ1-6, is as follows: DSGVTQTPKHLITATGQRVTLRCSPRSGDLSVYWYQQSLDQGLQFLIQYYNGEERAKGNILERFSAQQFPDLHSELNLSSLELGDSALYFCASSVATSSYNSPLHFGNGTRLTVT.

The chain is built from TRBV19 and TRBJ2-7; tentatively, D is TRBD2 (5 bases). Trimming took off 3 bases at V and 2 bases at J, with 8 bases between the two ends. Germline CDR1 reads LNHDA; CDR2 reads SQIVND (reference sequence). The CDR3 totals 13 residues. This CDR3 is CASSIGGAYEQYF. The CDR3 nucleotides are TGTGCCAGTAGTATCGGAGGAGCCTACGAGCAGTACTTC.

This rearrangement joins TRBV7-9 to TRBJ1-4; D gene ambiguous. The CDR3 has 16 amino acids. Trimming shortened V by 5 bases and J by 4 bases, and 17 bases separated the two germline ends. Germline assignment: CDR1 SEHNR and CDR2 FQNEAQ (reference sequence). The CDR3 protein is CASSPGESARNEKLFF. CDR3 DNA sequence: TGTGCCAGCAGCCCTGGGGAGTCGGCCCGTAATGAAAAACTGTTTTTT.

This chain links TRBV5-4 with TRBJ1-5; perhaps TRBD1 as D (6 bases). The CDR3 runs 15 residues. With 4 bases removed from V and 5 bases from J, the gap between germline ends came to 16 bases. CDR1 is SGHNT and CDR2 is YYREEE in the germline V gene (reference sequence). The CDR3 is CASSKDRQPYQPQHF. Written as DNA, the CDR3 is TGTGCCAGCAGCAAAGACAGGCAACCATATCAGCCCCAGCATTTT.

CDR3 residues: CASKTLMNTEAFF. As DNA, the CDR3 is TGTGCCAGTAAGACACTTATGAACACTGAAGCTTTCTTT. J is TRBJ1-1 and V is TRBV27; D ambiguous. The length of the CDR3 is 13 residues. Trimming removed 9 bases from V and 0 bases from J, with 11 bases in between. The germline V gene has CDR1 MNHEY and CDR2 SMNVEV (reference sequence).

The V gene is TRBV11-2, the J gene TRBJ1-2, with D hard to call. This CDR3 has 15 amino acids. V was pared by 0 bases and J by 3 bases, with 11 bases between. In germline, CDR1 is SGHAT, CDR2 FQNNGV. As DNA, the CDR3 is TGTGCCAGCAGCTTAGATGGCTTACAGTACTATGGCTACACCTTC. Residues: CASSLDGLQYYGYTF.

This rearrangement joins TRBV7-2 to TRBJ1-6; 7 nucleotides line up with TRBD1. Germline values: CDR1 SGHTA, CDR2 FQGNSA. The CDR3 extends over 15 amino acids. The J segment lost 8 bases and the V segment lost 1 base, leaving 5 bases of the junction unmatched. In nucleotides, the CDR3 is TGTGCCAGCAGCTTAGTGGGGACAGTCGATTCACCCCTCCACTTT. The encoded protein is CASSLVGTVDSPLHF.

The chain recombines TRBV18 with TRBJ2-6; D call uncertain. V gave up 0 bases and J gave up 1 base, with 13 bases separating them. The CDR3 contains 18 residues. Germline CDR1 reads KGHSH; CDR2 reads LQKENI. This chain's CDR3 is CASSPPNGHISGANVLTF. The CDR3 region has the DNA TGTGCCAGCTCACCACCAAACGGGCACATATCTGGGGCCAACGTCCTGACTTTC.

V is TRBV19 and J is TRBJ2-7, with D perhaps TRBD1 or TRBD2 (5 bases each). In germline, CDR1 is LNHDA, CDR2 SQIVND (reference sequence). The CDR3 runs to 15 residues. With 4 bases removed from V and 1 base from J, the gap between germline ends came to 14 bases. The CDR3 coding sequence is TGTGCCAGTAGTACCAACCGGGACCCTTCCTACGAGCAGTACTTC. It yields the protein CASSTNRDPSYEQYF.

The chain has TRBV18 and TRBJ2-1; D remains unclear. Germline CDR1 reads KGHSH; CDR2 reads LQKENI. Trimming pared 1 base from V and 9 bases from J, leaving 7 bases between. This CDR3 region has 12 residues. The CDR3 coding sequence is TGTGCCAGCTCACCACAAGAGCGTGAGCAGTTCTTC. Translated: CASSPQEREQFF.